This T cell receptor (beta chain) was recovered during a study of human T cells and chemical hapten exposure. Whole-study context: The variation in per-sample TCR yields arose mainly from small differences in pooled library volumes.

This clonotype was observed once. Its antigen is not identified. The CDR3 carries no conserved terminal phenylalanine or tryptophan, so it likely arises from a read error. The DNA is left out, because the CDR3 cannot be placed on it with certainty; the CDR3 is given as TCRdb lists it. Germline V gene lookup returns CDR1 DFQATT and CDR2 SNEGSKA (reference sequence). The CDR3 comprises 16 residues, both ends counted. General study findings and limits: Following DPC sensitization, TCRs present above 1 in 1000 frequency showed no change.

The study extracted total RNA from unfractionated whole blood. Individual cDNA molecules each carried unique molecular identifiers attached by the library. MiXCR, run by TCRdb on the 5' RACE reads, gives a single entry per CDR3 protein. The profile shows about 140,000 distinct CDR3 sequences, around 4% of them singletons. The receptor's source is a female donor in good health. The rearrangement uses TRBV20-1 and TRBJ2-1; the D call in the table, TRBD2, was not verified against the DNA. The CDR3: CSARAGLAGGLDEQGG.